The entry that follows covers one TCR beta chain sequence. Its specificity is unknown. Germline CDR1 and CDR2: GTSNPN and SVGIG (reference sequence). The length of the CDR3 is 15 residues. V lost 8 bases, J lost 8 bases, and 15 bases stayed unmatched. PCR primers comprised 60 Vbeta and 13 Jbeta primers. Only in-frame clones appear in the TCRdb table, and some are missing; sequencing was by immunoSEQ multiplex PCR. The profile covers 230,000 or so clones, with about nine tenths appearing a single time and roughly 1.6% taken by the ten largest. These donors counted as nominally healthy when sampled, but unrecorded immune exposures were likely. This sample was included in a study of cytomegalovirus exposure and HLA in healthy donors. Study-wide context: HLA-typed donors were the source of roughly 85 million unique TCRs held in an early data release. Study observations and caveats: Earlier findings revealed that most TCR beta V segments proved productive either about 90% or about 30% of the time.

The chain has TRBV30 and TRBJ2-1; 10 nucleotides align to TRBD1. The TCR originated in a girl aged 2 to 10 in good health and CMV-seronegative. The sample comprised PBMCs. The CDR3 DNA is TGTGCCAGCTACGGGACAGGGGCTGTTCGGCATGAGCAGTTCTTC. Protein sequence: CASYGTGAVRHEQFF.